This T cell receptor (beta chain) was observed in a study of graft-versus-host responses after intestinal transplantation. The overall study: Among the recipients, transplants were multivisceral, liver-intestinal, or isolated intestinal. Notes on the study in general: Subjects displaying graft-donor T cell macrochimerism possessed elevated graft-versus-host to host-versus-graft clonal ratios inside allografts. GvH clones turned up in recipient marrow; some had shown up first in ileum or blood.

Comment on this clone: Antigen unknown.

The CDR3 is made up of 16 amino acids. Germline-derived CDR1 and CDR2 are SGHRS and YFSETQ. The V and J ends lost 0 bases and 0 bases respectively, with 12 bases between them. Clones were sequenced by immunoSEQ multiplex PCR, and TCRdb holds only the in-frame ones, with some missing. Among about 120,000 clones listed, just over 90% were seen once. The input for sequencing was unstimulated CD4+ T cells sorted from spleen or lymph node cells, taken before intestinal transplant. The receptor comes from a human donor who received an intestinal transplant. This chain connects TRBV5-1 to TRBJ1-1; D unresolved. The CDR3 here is CASSLGQITLNTEAFF. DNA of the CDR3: TGCGCCAGCAGCTTGGGGCAGATTACCTTGAACACTGAAGCTTTCTTT.